This record covers a single T cell receptor (beta chain). As yet, its antigen is unknown. Each donor was nominally healthy when sampled (though unrecorded immune exposures were likely). The CMV serostatus of this donor went unrecorded. These data come from a study of cytomegalovirus exposure and HLA in healthy donors. Trimming took off 0 bases at V and 8 bases at J, with 6 bases between the two ends. The CDR3 is 12 amino acids. CDR1 is SGHRS, CDR2 YFSETQ, per germline. The PCR ran on 60 Vbeta and 13 Jbeta primers. The data were produced by immunoSEQ multiplex PCR, yet TCRdb's version contains in-frame clones alone and is incomplete. The sample has around 150,000 clones, roughly 83% seen once; the top ten hold 3.5%. Overall study findings and caveats: Later analysis demonstrated an association between a missense DCLRE1C variant and TCR beta V- and J-gene trimming. Using the classifier, cytomegalovirus status was reportedly diagnosed with high specificity and sensitivity.

The rearrangement joins TRBV5-1 to TRBJ2-1; TRBD2 might be the D (6 bases). The sequence derives from a human donor in good health. Sequencing used PBMCs. In nucleotides, the CDR3 is TGCGCCAGCAGCTTGGGGAGGGATGAGCAGTTCTTC. Translated: CASSLGRDEQFF.